These 2 T cell receptor beta chains were all obtained from the same sample, sequenced in a study of shared clonotypes between healthy human individuals. Sequenced by immunoSEQ multiplex PCR; TCRdb stores in-frame clones only, minus some. The table records nearly 600,000 clones, about 95% of them present only once. In the naive CD8 group, cells lacked CD45RO and were positively selected for CCR7, so terminally differentiated effector memory CD45RA+ cells were left out. Input material: naive CD8+ T cells sorted from blood. The receptors come from a young woman in good health.

Only one count was recorded for this clone. The gene calls are TRBV5-4 and TRBJ2-5, with D perhaps TRBD2 (5 bases). The V and J ends lost 0 bases and 2 bases respectively, with 11 bases between them. CDR3 length equals 15 residues. Germline values: CDR1 SGHNT, CDR2 YYREEE (reference sequence). CDR3 protein: CASSLGQRRQETQYF. Written as DNA, the CDR3 is TGTGCCAGCAGCTTGGGGCAGCGGAGGCAAGAGACCCAGTACTTC.

The chain recombines TRBV29-1 with TRBJ2-7; 13 bases are a match to TRBD2. The V and J ends lost 6 bases and 7 bases, in that order; junction bases with no gene match: 12. Germline lookup yields CDR1 SQVTM and CDR2 ANQGSEA. The CDR3 covers 15 residues. The CDR3 loop is CSVTDFGLAGDEQYF. The CDR3 bases are TGCAGCGTCACGGATTTTGGACTAGCGGGAGATGAGCAGTACTTC.